The rows below give T cell receptor beta chains drawn from one sample of a study of T cells in localized non-small cell lung cancer. Profiled with immunoSEQ multiplex PCR; TCRdb holds only in-frame clones, not every one. The sample has around 20,000 clones, approximately 90% seen once. The specimen was peripheral blood, collected before any cancer treatment. The receptors shown here come from a woman aged 40-69 years with stage I lung adenocarcinoma. CDR3s include the opening cysteine and the closing phenylalanine or tryptophan. D genes are given only for firm matches. Clone size is given for some rows only: seen once, a few or many times, or a class if the clone is expanded.

D gene	V gene	clone size	J gene	CDR3 protein	CDR3 DNA
-	TRBV4-3	-	TRBJ1-6	CASSQDKTNSPLHF	TGCGCCAGCAGCCAAGATAAAACAAATTCACCCCTCCACTTT
-	TRBV7-9	once	TRBJ1-1	CASSQPGGTGTEAFF	TGTGCCAGCAGCCAACCCGGGGGTACGGGCACTGAAGCTTTCTTT
TRBD2	TRBV11-2	-	TRBJ2-1	CASSLGTSGFTEQFF	TGTGCCAGCAGCTTAGGGACTAGCGGTTTTACTGAGCAGTTCTTC
-	TRBV5-1	-	TRBJ2-3	CASSSRLTDTQYF	TGCGCCAGCAGCTCGCGGCTCACAGATACGCAGTATTTT
-	TRBV28	-	TRBJ1-2	CASRQTGGGRYTF	TGTGCCAGCAGGCAAACGGGGGGCGGACGCTACACCTTC
-	TRBV5-1	-	TRBJ1-3	CASSEGSGNTIYF	TGCGCCAGCAGTGAGGGCTCTGGAAACACCATATATTTT
TRBD2	TRBV9	-	TRBJ2-1	CASSVTGGSYNEQFF	TGTGCCAGCAGCGTAACCGGGGGGAGCTACAATGAGCAGTTCTTC
-	TRBV4-2	-	TRBJ1-5	CASSQEGPGNQPQHF	TGTGCCAGCAGCCAAGAAGGGCCAGGGAATCAGCCCCAGCATTTT
-	TRBV5-6	-	TRBJ2-5	CASSPGAPQETQYF	TGTGCCAGCAGCCCGGGGGCCCCCCAAGAGACCCAGTACTTC
-	TRBV15	-	TRBJ2-1	CATSRGDGRGPYNEQFF	TGTGCCACCAGCAGAGGAGACGGGCGGGGGCCTTACAATGAGCAGTTCTTC
TRBD1	TRBV18	-	TRBJ2-4	CASSPLVAGGKNIQYF	TGTGCCAGCTCACCACTTGTGGCAGGGGGCAAAAACATTCAGTACTTC
-	TRBV7-2	-	TRBJ1-2	CASSFRLNYGYTF	TGTGCCAGCAGCTTTAGGCTCAACTATGGCTACACCTTC
TRBD2	TRBV6-4	-	TRBJ2-5	CASSAGGGASETQYF	TGTGCCAGCAGTGCGGGCGGGGGGGCCTCAGAGACCCAGTACTTC
-	TRBV11-3	once	TRBJ2-7	CASSLGGSYEQYF	TGTGCCAGCAGCTTGGGCGGTTCCTACGAGCAGTACTTC
-	TRBV2	-	TRBJ2-7	CASSRLTYEQYF	TGTGCCAGCAGTCGACTAACCTACGAGCAGTACTTC
TRBD1	TRBV2	-	TRBJ1-2	CASSGWDRTYGYTF	TGTGCCAGCAGTGGGTGGGACAGGACCTATGGCTACACCTTC
-	TRBV28	-	TRBJ2-7	CASSTLSRAPYEQYF	TGTGCCAGCAGTACTCTCTCCCGGGCTCCATACGAGCAGTACTTC
-	TRBV11-2	-	TRBJ1-5	CASSFAGGNQPQHF	TGTGCCAGCAGCTTCGCCGGGGGCAATCAGCCCCAGCATTTT
-	TRBV19	-	TRBJ1-3	CASETGHSGNTIYF	TGTGCCAGCGAAACAGGGCACTCTGGAAACACCATATATTTT
TRBD2	TRBV19	-	TRBJ2-3	CASSFRTSGLTDTQYF	TGTGCCAGTAGCTTCCGGACTAGCGGACTCACAGATACGCAGTATTTT
-	TRBV7-2	-	TRBJ2-3	CASSSSLTDTQYF	TGTGCCAGCAGTTCGTCCCTCACAGATACGCAGTATTTT
-	TRBV19	few	TRBJ2-1	CASSTGTKVYNEQFF	TGTGCCAGTAGTACCGGGACCAAAGTGTACAATGAGCAGTTCTTC
TRBD2	TRBV5-1	-	TRBJ2-4	CASSQDAQRGKNIQYF	TGCGCCAGCAGTCAGGACGCCCAGCGGGGTAAAAACATTCAGTACTTC
TRBD1	TRBV14	-	TRBJ1-5	CASRRFSGTGGHQPQHF	TGTGCCAGTCGTAGATTTTCCGGGACAGGGGGTCATCAGCCCCAGCATTTT
TRBD2	TRBV11-3	-	TRBJ2-1	CASSSPSGLAGGSSYNEQFF	TGTGCCAGCAGCTCCCCCTCGGGACTAGCGGGAGGAAGCTCCTACAATGAGCAGTTCTTC
-	TRBV21-1	-	TRBJ2-3	CASTPLAGETLRGTDTQYF	TGTGCCAGCACCCCACTAGCGGGAGAAACCTTGCGGGGGACAGATACGCAGTATTTT
-	TRBV5-1	-	TRBJ2-3	CASSLGGTDTQYF	TGCGCCAGCAGCTTGGGAGGCACAGATACGCAGTATTTT
TRBD1	TRBV7-9	-	TRBJ2-7	CASRPGQGENEQYF	TGTGCCAGCAGGCCGGGACAGGGAGAGAACGAGCAGTACTTC
-	TRBV6-5	-	TRBJ2-3	CASSYERMTPDTQYF	TGTGCCAGCAGTTATGAACGGATGACTCCAGATACGCAGTATTTT
-	TRBV29-1	-	TRBJ1-1	CSVVEGRVAFF	TGCAGCGTTGTCGAGGGGAGGGTCGCTTTCTTT
-	TRBV12-5	-	TRBJ2-1	CASGLTGDNEQFF	TGTGCTAGTGGTTTGACGGGGGACAATGAGCAGTTCTTC
-	TRBV1	few	TRBJ2-7	CTSSQDFGDEQYF	TGCACCAGCAGCCAAGACTTTGGAGACGAGCAGTACTTC